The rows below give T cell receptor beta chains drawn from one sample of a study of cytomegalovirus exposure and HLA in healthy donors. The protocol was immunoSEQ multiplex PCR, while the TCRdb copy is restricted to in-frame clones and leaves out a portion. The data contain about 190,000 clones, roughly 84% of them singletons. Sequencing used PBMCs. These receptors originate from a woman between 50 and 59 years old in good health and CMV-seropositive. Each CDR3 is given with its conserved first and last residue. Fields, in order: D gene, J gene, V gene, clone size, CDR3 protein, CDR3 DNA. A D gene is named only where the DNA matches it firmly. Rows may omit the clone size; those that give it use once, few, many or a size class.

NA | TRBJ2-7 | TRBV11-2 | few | CASSPLGFKAYEQYF | TGTGCCAGCAGCCCACTAGGTTTTAAAGCCTACGAGCAGTACTTC
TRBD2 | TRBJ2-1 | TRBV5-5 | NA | CASSSQIGGAYNEQFF | TGTGCCAGCAGCTCCCAGATCGGGGGGGCCTACAATGAGCAGTTCTTC
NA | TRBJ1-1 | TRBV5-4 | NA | CASSLDTASYEAFF | TGTGCCAGCAGCTTGGATACAGCTTCTTACGAAGCTTTCTTT
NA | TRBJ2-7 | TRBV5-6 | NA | CASSLNQGAYEQYF | TGTGCCAGCAGCTTAAACCAGGGCGCCTACGAGCAGTACTTC
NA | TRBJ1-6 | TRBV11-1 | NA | CASSLGGGIGSPLHF | TGTGCCAGCAGCTTAGGGGGAGGGATTGGCTCACCCCTCCACTTT
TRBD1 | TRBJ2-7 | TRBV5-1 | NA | CASSLQGAAGEQYF | TGCGCCAGCAGCTTACAGGGGGCAGCGGGTGAGCAGTACTTC
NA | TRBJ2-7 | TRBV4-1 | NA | CASSQGERTSYEQYF | TGCGCCAGCAGCCAAGGGGAGCGGACCTCCTACGAGCAGTACTTC
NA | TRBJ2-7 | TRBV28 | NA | CASRYLGGEQYF | TGTGCCAGCAGATATCTGGGGGGCGAGCAGTACTTC
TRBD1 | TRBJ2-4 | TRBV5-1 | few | CASSLWTGRTENIQYF | TGCGCCAGCAGCTTGTGGACAGGGAGAACCGAAAACATTCAGTACTTC
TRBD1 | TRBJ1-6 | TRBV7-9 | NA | CSSSRDSTISSYNSPLLF | TGTTCCAGCAGCCGGGACAGTACTATCAGCTCCTATAATTCACCCCTCCTCTTT
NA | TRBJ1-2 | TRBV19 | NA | CASSFDRFFYGYTF | TGTGCCAGTAGTTTCGACAGGTTTTTCTATGGCTACACCTTC
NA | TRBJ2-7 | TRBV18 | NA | CASSIGQSPLYEQYF | TGTGCCAGCTCAATCGGACAGTCTCCACTCTACGAGCAGTACTTC
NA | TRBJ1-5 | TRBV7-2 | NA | CASSVGTIDNQPQHF | TGTGCCAGCAGCGTTGGGACAATTGATAATCAGCCCCAGCATTTT
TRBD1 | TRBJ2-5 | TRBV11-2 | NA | CASSRDSYQETQYF | TGTGCCAGCAGTAGGGACAGCTACCAAGAGACCCAGTACTTC
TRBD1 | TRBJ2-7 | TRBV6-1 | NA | CASSRRDRGHEQYF | TGTGCCAGCAGTCGCCGGGACAGGGGGCACGAGCAGTACTTC
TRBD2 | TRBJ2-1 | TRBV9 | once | CASSVDRLAGGLKDSYNEQFF | TGTGCCAGCAGCGTAGACAGACTAGCGGGGGGGCTTAAAGACTCCTACAATGAGCAGTTCTTC
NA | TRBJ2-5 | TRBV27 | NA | CASAPPRGRMFGTQYF | TGTGCCAGCGCACCCCCAAGAGGGAGGATGTTTGGGACCCAGTACTTC
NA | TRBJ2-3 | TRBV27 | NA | CASSLSSQNTDTQYF | TGTGCCAGCAGTTTATCGTCCCAGAACACAGATACGCAGTATTTT
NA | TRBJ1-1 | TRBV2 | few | CASSWGGVSTEAFF | TGTGCCAGCAGTTGGGGGGGCGTAAGCACTGAAGCTTTCTTT
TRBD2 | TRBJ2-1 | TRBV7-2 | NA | CASSPRVGSGGANEQFF | TGTGCCAGCAGCCCCAGGGTGGGTAGCGGGGGGGCCAATGAGCAGTTCTTC
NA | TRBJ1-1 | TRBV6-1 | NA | CASKGTSGFRAEAFF | TGTGCCAGCAAGGGGACATCGGGATTTAGGGCTGAAGCTTTCTTT
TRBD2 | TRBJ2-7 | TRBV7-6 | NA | CASSLLAGKQYF | TGTGCCAGCAGCTTACTAGCGGGGAAGCAGTACTTC
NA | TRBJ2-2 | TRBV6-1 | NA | CASRTGTMNTGELFF | TGTGCCAGCAGAACCGGGACAATGAACACCGGGGAGCTGTTTTTT
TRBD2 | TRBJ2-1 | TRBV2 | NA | CASSEARIAGWNEQFF | TGTGCCAGCAGTGAAGCGCGAATAGCGGGGTGGAATGAGCAGTTCTTC
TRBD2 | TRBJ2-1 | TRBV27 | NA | CASSLAGGFEQFF | TGTGCCAGCAGTTTAGCGGGGGGGTTTGAGCAGTTCTTC
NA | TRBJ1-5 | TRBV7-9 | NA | CASSFRGAEQPQHF | TGTGCCAGCAGCTTTAGAGGCGCGGAACAGCCCCAGCATTTT
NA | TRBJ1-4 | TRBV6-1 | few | CASSPGRRSEKLFF | TGTGCCAGCAGTCCAGGGAGGCGTAGTGAAAAACTGTTTTTT
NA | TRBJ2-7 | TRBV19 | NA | CASSTVSSYEQYF | TGTGCCAGTAGTACGGTTAGCTCCTACGAGCAGTACTTC
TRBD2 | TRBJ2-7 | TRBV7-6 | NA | CASSLGAGDRYEQYF | TGTGCCAGCAGCTTAGGGGCGGGGGATAGATACGAGCAGTACTTC
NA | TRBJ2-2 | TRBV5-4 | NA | CASSNGQYLNTGELFF | TGTGCCAGCAGCAACGGACAGTACCTGAACACCGGGGAGCTGTTTTTT
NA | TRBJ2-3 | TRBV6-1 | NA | CASPEINTDTQYF | TGTGCCAGCCCAGAAATAAACACAGATACGCAGTATTTT
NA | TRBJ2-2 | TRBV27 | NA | CASRGAGELFF | TGTGCCAGCAGGGGAGCCGGGGAGCTGTTTTTT
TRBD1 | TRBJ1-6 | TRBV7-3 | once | CASSLLGQGSSPLHF | TGTGCCAGCAGCTTACTCGGACAGGGTTCTTCACCCCTCCACTTT
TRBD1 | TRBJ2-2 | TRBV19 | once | CASSISGQGNTGELFF | TGTGCCAGTAGTATTTCAGGACAGGGGAACACCGGGGAGCTGTTTTTT
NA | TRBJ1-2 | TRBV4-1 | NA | CASSQGGGTLYYGYTF | TGCGCCAGCAGCCAAGGCGGGGGGACCCTATACTACGGCTACACCTTC
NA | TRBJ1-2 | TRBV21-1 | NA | CASLQDRDGYTF | TGTGCCAGCCTCCAAGACAGGGATGGCTACACCTTC
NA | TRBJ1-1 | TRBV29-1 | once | CSVEDGGEADAFF | TGCAGCGTTGAAGATGGTGGAGAGGCTGATGCTTTCTTT
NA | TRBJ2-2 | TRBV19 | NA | CASRQASNTGELFF | TGTGCCAGCCGACAGGCCTCGAACACCGGGGAGCTGTTTTTT
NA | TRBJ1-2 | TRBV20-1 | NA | CSAPGSLGYTF | TGCAGTGCCCCCGGGTCGTTAGGCTACACCTTC
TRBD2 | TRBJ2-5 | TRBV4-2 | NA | CASSQPGGGGASKTQYF | TGTGCCAGCAGCCAACCAGGTGGCGGGGGGGCCTCGAAGACCCAGTACTTC
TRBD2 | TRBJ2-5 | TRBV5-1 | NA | CASSRGDSAPQETQYF | TGCGCCAGCAGTCGGGGGGATTCGGCCCCCCAAGAGACCCAGTACTTC
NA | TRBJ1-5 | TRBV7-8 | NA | CASSLAAQPQHF | TGTGCCAGCAGCTTAGCAGCTCAGCCCCAGCATTTT
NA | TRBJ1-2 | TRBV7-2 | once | CASSLSQGGYGYTF | TGTGCCAGCAGCTTATCACAGGGCGGTTATGGCTACACCTTC
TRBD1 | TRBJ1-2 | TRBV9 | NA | CASSAGTGFGYTF | TGTGCCAGCAGCGCGGGGACAGGGTTTGGCTACACCTTC
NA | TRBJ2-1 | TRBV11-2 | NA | CASSLLQGGNEQFF | TGTGCCAGCAGCTTACTCCAGGGTGGCAATGAGCAGTTCTTC
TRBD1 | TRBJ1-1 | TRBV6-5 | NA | CASSYEGQTTEAFF | TGTGCCAGCAGTTACGAGGGACAGACCACTGAAGCTTTCTTT
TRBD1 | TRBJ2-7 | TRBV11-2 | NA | CASSLGAGTGARDEQYF | TGTGCCAGCAGCTTAGGCGCCGGGACAGGGGCCAGGGACGAGCAGTACTTC
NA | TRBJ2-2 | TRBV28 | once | CASSLTPYFSGELFF | TGTGCCAGCAGTTTAACCCCTTACTTCTCCGGGGAGCTGTTTTTT
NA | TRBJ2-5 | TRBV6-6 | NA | CASVPRGLQETQYF | TGTGCCAGCGTCCCCCGGGGGTTACAAGAGACCCAGTACTTC
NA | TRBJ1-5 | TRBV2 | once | CASSDSLGQPQHF | TGTGCCAGCTCAGACAGCCTTGGTCAGCCCCAGCATTTT
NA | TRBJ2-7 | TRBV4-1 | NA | CASSQDPGTDLSYEQYF | TGCGCCAGCAGCCAAGACCCCGGAACAGACCTCTCCTACGAGCAGTACTTC
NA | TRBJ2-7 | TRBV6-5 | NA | CASSPSGQPEQYF | TGTGCCAGCAGTCCTTCAGGTCAGCCCGAGCAGTACTTC
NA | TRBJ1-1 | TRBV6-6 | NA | CASSYSRSEAFF | TGTGCCAGCAGTTACTCCAGGTCTGAAGCTTTCTTT
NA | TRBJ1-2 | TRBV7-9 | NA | CASSSRGADYGYTF | TGTGCCAGCAGCTCCCGGGGGGCGGACTATGGCTACACCTTC
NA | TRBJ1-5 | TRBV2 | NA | CASNLDSHSNQPQHF | TGTGCCAGCAACCTAGACAGTCATAGCAATCAGCCCCAGCATTTT
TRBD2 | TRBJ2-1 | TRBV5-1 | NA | CASTYLAGGHNEQFF | TGCGCCAGTACCTATCTAGCGGGGGGCCACAATGAGCAGTTCTTC
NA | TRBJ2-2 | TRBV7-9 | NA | CSSSFPVGGHTGELFF | TGTTCCAGCAGCTTTCCGGTCGGGGGGCACACCGGGGAGCTGTTTTTT
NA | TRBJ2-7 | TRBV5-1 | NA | CASSLITYEQYF | TGCGCCAGCAGCTTAATAACCTACGAGCAGTACTTC
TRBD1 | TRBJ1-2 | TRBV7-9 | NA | CASSPQGVSYGYTF | TGTGCCAGCAGCCCTCAGGGGGTCAGCTATGGCTACACCTTC